This T cell receptor beta chain was sequenced in a study of T cell responses to AZD1222 COVID-19 vaccine. In regard to this clone: Its antigen remains unknown.

Here immunoSEQ multiplex PCR was the method, and the copy in TCRdb shows in-frame clones only, minus some. The table has 100,000 to 120,000 clones, 87% seen once. V trimming: 3 bases; J trimming: 3 bases; junction bases outside the gene matches: 10. This CDR3 is built from 17 residues. The germline V gene has CDR1 SGHNT and CDR2 YYREEE (reference sequence). Whole-study findings and limits: Spike-specific TCR breadth rose after two AZD1222 doses, and depth rose as well. Spike-wide vaccine-associated CD4 TCRs dominated at 160-218 and 743-854.

This receptor was taken from an adult in good health. J is TRBJ2-3 and V is TRBV5-4; 10 nucleotides match TRBD2. This material consisted of peripheral blood, taken on day 0 of AZD1222 vaccination. The CDR3 reads CASSSLPLLAGTDTQYF. The DNA for the CDR3 is TGTGCCAGCAGCTCCCTCCCTTTACTAGCGGGAACAGATACGCAGTATTTT.